These T cell receptor beta chains were read from a single sample in a study of T-cell memory formation after mild COVID-19. TCRdb reanalysed the 5' RACE reads using MiXCR and keeps one entry per CDR3 protein. The table shows over 70,000 distinct CDR3 sequences, with 13% occurring only once. Material for sequencing was PBMCs or a T cell subset sorted from them (not recorded which). These receptors all come from an adult woman who had mild COVID-19 (a few samples of this study predate the infection). Cell type and time point are not known. Both conserved end residues are part of each CDR3. The D gene is left open where the match is weak. Clone size is stated in some rows and not others, as once, few, many or a class when expanded.

V,size,D,J,CDR3,DNA
TRBV4-3,few,.,TRBJ2-7,CASSLHGQDRSYEQYF,TGCGCCAGCAGCCTCCACGGGCAGGACAGATCCTACGAGCAGTACTTC
TRBV13,.,TRBD2,TRBJ2-2,CASSPPASGWYTGELFF,TGTGCCAGCAGCCCGCCGGCTAGCGGGTGGTACACCGGGGAGCTGTTTTTT
TRBV5-1,.,TRBD1,TRBJ1-1,CASSLEGQASMNTEAFF,TGCGCCAGCAGCCTCGAGGGACAGGCTTCGATGAACACTGAAGCTTTCTTT
TRBV3-1,few,.,TRBJ2-4,CASSQVQGNIQYF,TGTGCCAGCAGCCAAGTACAGGGAAACATTCAGTACTTC
TRBV5-1,.,.,TRBJ2-1,CASSSGANNEQFF,TGCGCCAGCAGCTCGGGGGCCAACAATGAGCAGTTCTTC
TRBV7-3,few,.,TRBJ2-3,CASSFNMGGSTDTQYF,TGTGCCAGCAGCTTTAATATGGGGGGCTCAACAGATACGCAGTATTTT
TRBV2,.,.,TRBJ2-5,CASTPLALQETQYF,TGTGCCAGCACCCCTCTAGCGTTACAAGAGACCCAGTACTTC
TRBV7-6,.,TRBD1,TRBJ1-1,CASSLDRGLTEAFF,TGTGCCAGCAGCTTGGACAGGGGGCTCACTGAAGCTTTCTTT
TRBV9,.,TRBD1,TRBJ2-5,CASSPGQQQETQYF,TGTGCCAGCAGTCCGGGACAGCAACAAGAGACCCAGTACTTC
TRBV12-3/TRBV12-4,.,.,TRBJ2-7,CASSPGAGEQYF,TGTGCCAGCAGTCCAGGGGCAGGGGAGCAGTACTTC
TRBV6-6,few,.,TRBJ2-3,CASSNSLGTDTQYF,TGTGCCAGCAGCAACTCCTTGGGCACAGATACGCAGTATTTT
TRBV6-5,medium-sized,TRBD1,TRBJ2-1,CASTLRDRAIDEQFF,TGTGCCAGCACCCTGCGTGACAGGGCCATCGATGAGCAGTTCTTC
TRBV7-9,many,.,TRBJ2-5,CASSLDQETQYF,TGTGCCAGCAGCTTAGACCAAGAGACCCAGTACTTC
TRBV7-9,.,.,TRBJ2-5,CASSLKPSDYQETQYF,TGTGCCAGCAGCTTAAAACCCTCGGACTACCAAGAGACCCAGTACTTC
TRBV15,few,.,TRBJ1-2,CATSSRQGVSYGYTF,TGTGCCACCAGCAGTCGGCAGGGAGTCAGCTATGGCTACACCTTC
TRBV6-6,few,.,TRBJ1-4,CASSYEEEAVTNEKLFF,TGTGCCAGCAGTTACGAGGAGGAGGCGGTAACTAATGAAAAACTGTTTTTT
TRBV11-2,many,.,TRBJ2-1,CASSLDMSSYNEQFF,TGTGCCAGCAGTCTGGACATGAGCTCCTACAATGAGCAGTTCTTC
TRBV13,many,TRBD2,TRBJ2-2,CASSREENGELFF,TGTGCCAGCAGCCGGGAGGAGAACGGGGAGCTGTTTTTT
TRBV29-1,.,.,TRBJ1-2,CSAITAGGEEGYTF,TGCAGCGCCATCACGGCTGGGGGGGAGGAGGGCTACACCTTC
TRBV12-3/TRBV12-4,.,.,TRBJ1-3,CASSFTGARGGNTIYF,TGTGCCAGCAGTTTCACCGGGGCCAGAGGTGGAAACACCATATATTTT
TRBV11-3,few,TRBD2,TRBJ2-7,CASSPRLGGSLYEQYF,TGTGCCAGCAGCCCTCGTCTGGGAGGGAGTTTATACGAGCAGTACTTC
TRBV6-5,.,.,TRBJ2-7,CASSTGTWREQYF,TGTGCCAGCAGTACCGGGACGTGGAGGGAGCAGTACTTC
TRBV9,few,.,TRBJ1-2,CASSPSGGANGYTF,TGTGCCAGCAGCCCTTCGGGGGGGGCGAATGGCTACACCTTC
TRBV27,few,.,TRBJ2-5,CASSLLAGEETQYF,TGTGCCAGCAGTTTACTGGCAGGGGAAGAGACCCAGTACTTC
TRBV24-1,.,TRBD2,TRBJ2-7,CATSDGGLGAYEQYF,TGTGCCACCAGTGATGGGGGACTAGGAGCCTACGAGCAGTACTTC
TRBV11-3,.,TRBD2,TRBJ2-5,CASSSYRGEWKLREGETQYF,TGTGCCAGCAGCTCATACAGGGGAGAATGGAAATTGCGGGAGGGGGAGACCCAGTACTTC
TRBV6-4,.,TRBD1,TRBJ1-1,CASSPRGGENTEAFF,TGTGCCAGCAGTCCAAGAGGGGGCGAGAACACTGAAGCTTTCTTT
TRBV7-9,.,.,TRBJ2-5,CASSLVVGSQETQYF,TGTGCCAGCAGCTTAGTAGTCGGCAGTCAAGAGACCCAGTACTTC
TRBV7-8,.,TRBD2,TRBJ2-1,CASSLLAKYNEQFF,TGTGCCAGCAGTTTACTAGCGAAATACAATGAGCAGTTCTTC
TRBV7-9,.,TRBD2,TRBJ2-3,CASSPQPGQEEGGRPALDKQYF,TGTGCCAGCAGCCCGCAACCTGGGCAGGAGGAAGGCGGGAGACCCGCACTGGATAAGCAGTATTTT
TRBV4-3,few,TRBD2,TRBJ2-1,CASSQDRGEGYIEQFF,TGCGCCAGCAGCCAAGATCGGGGGGAGGGCTACATTGAGCAGTTCTTC
TRBV5-1,.,TRBD1,TRBJ2-7,CASSLGTGLEYEQYF,TGCGCCAGCAGCTTGGGGACAGGGCTAGAGTACGAGCAGTACTTC
TRBV6-2/TRBV6-3,few,TRBD2,TRBJ2-5,CASTGTSGLQETQYF,TGTGCCAGCACAGGGACTAGCGGCTTGCAAGAGACCCAGTACTTC
TRBV6-2/TRBV6-3,few,.,TRBJ1-6,CASSSSSPLHF,TGTGCCAGCAGTTCAAGCTCACCCCTCCACTTT
TRBV7-9,.,TRBD2,TRBJ2-1,CASSYWAGVDSYNEQFF,TGTGCCAGCAGCTATTGGGCGGGAGTGGACTCCTACAATGAGCAGTTCTTC
TRBV18,.,TRBD2,TRBJ2-2,CANSTGTSCTGELFF,TGTGCCAACTCTACCGGGACTAGCTGCACCGGGGAGCTGTTTTTT
TRBV7-9,few,.,TRBJ1-4,CASSATDGLYEKLFF,TGTGCCAGCAGCGCCACGGACGGGCTATATGAAAAACTGTTTTTT
TRBV4-3,many,.,TRBJ1-1,CASSQEVGNTEAFF,TGCGCCAGCAGCCAAGAAGTAGGGAACACTGAAGCTTTCTTT
TRBV7-9,many,.,TRBJ2-7,CASSLDPTDEQYF,TGTGCCAGCAGCTTAGACCCCACGGACGAGCAGTACTTC
TRBV9,many,.,TRBJ2-3,CASSVDTTDTQYF,TGTGCCAGCAGCGTAGATACCACAGATACGCAGTATTTT
TRBV5-6,few,.,TRBJ1-2,CASSLAGTGLGDYGYTF,TGTGCCAGCAGCTTGGCTGGAACAGGGTTAGGTGACTATGGCTACACCTTC